The T cell receptor beta chain under discussion was sequenced for a study of CD8+ T cells in alopecia areata. The treatment: oral pan-JAK inhibitor, 5-10 mg twice daily. Sampling of alopecia areata patients yielded lesional scalp punch biopsies as well as peripheral blood. Extraction of RNA preceded its reverse transcription into cDNA, which served as the sequencing template. Measured with immunoSEQ multiplex PCR; TCRdb has only the in-frame clones, and not every one. The sample carries 100,000 to 150,000 clones, 61% recorded once. This CDR3 region has 12 residues. The germline CDR1 and CDR2 sequences are SGHTA and FQGNSA. The V and J ends lost 0 bases and 11 bases respectively, with 8 bases between them. Study-wide points: Many expanded lesional clones persisted in scalp and blood during tofacitinib treatment. Mice showed clearer TCR sharing than patients did, a gap that was possibly HLA-related. Normal scalp had lower clonality than lesional scalp, with alopecia totalis/universalis lesions showing this most strongly.

In regard to this clone: Its antigen is unidentified.

The clonotype comes from a human donor with alopecia areata. The source was CD4+ T cells sorted from blood, collected at week 4, from a patient treated with tofacitinib. The rearrangement links TRBV7-2 to TRBJ2-1; D is ambiguous. The CDR3, as DNA: TGTGCCAGCAGCTTAGCCAACTACCAGCAGTTCTTC. Translation gives CASSLANYQQFF.